This entry describes one T cell receptor beta chain. What it binds is not known. This record comes from a study of OX40 agonist ivuxolimab in advanced cancers. Whole-study context: The dose-escalation cohort was around 83% male, with a mean age of 60 years, ranging roughly 23 to 90. The study, taken as a whole, reports: Antigens targeted by the expanded peripheral T cells were not determined.

Germline V lookup: CDR1 SGHNT, CDR2 YENEEA. The CDR3 extends over 14 amino acids. Between the trimmed V and J ends, which lost 0 bases and 6 bases, there was a span of 10 bases. Assay: immunoSEQ multiplex PCR; the TCRdb copy retains only in-frame clones and omits some. This repertoire shows tens of thousands of clones, 91% found once; its top ten account for 1.5% to 2%. Excluded were patients having autoimmune disease history or systemic immunosuppression. The clonotype comes from an adult with an advanced solid tumor such as melanoma, head and neck, liver or kidney cancer. The chain joins TRBV11-3 to TRBJ2-3, with D unresolved. This specimen consisted of CD4+ or CD8+ T cells sorted from blood, obtained in a trial of the OX40 agonist ivuxolimab. CDR3 region: CASSLDRQSDTQYF. DNA of the CDR3: TGTGCCAGCAGCTTAGATAGGCAGAGTGATACGCAGTATTTT.